This TCR beta chain was documented in a study of cytomegalovirus exposure and HLA in healthy donors. In this sample, this clone turned up a few times. With 60 Vbeta and 13 Jbeta primers, the PCR was carried out. Profiling relied on immunoSEQ multiplex PCR, and the TCRdb table lists in-frame clones only, not all of them. The table shows about 140,000 clones, with roughly three quarters occurring only once. The TCR comes from a male donor in good health and CMV-seronegative. The sample was PBMCs.

CDR3 sequence: CAWTLVSGELFF. The CDR3 nucleotides read TGTGCCTGGACCCTCGTGAGCGGGGAGCTGTTTTTT. The chain joins TRBV30 to TRBJ2-2; D is unresolved. The CDR3 contains 12 residues. The germline V gene encodes CDR1 GTSNPN and CDR2 SVGIG (reference sequence). Trimming left V 4 bases short and J 7 bases short, with 10 bases between. Variable domain in full (rest from reference TRBV30 and TRBJ2-2): SQTIHQWPATLVQPVGSPLSLECTVEGTSNPNLYWYRQAAGRGLQLLFYSVGIGQISSEVPQNLSASRPQDRQFILSSKKLLLSDSGFYLCAWTLVSGELFFGEGSRLTVL.